This T cell receptor (beta chain) was found in a study of T cell repertoires in cytomegalovirus infection. Study at large: TCR beta signatures that were public indicated CMV infection and matching HLA type. Study-level findings and limits: In two of eight donors, the top clonotype was HLA-C-restricted CMV-specific.

This clonotype was seen repeatedly, ten times or more. The antigen is undetermined. The germline V and J ends were trimmed by 6 bases and 3 bases, with 14 bases remaining between them. CDR3 length: 15 amino acids. In TCRdb, the reads were re-called with MiXCR into one record per CDR3 protein. The sample consists of over 450,000 distinct CDR3 sequences, roughly 10% of them appearing once. The V and J genes are TRBV12-3 or TRBV12-4 and TRBJ2-2, with D tentatively TRBD2 (7 bases). Sequencing was performed on PBMCs. This TCR came from a human donor in good health (CMV status not recorded). Some clones in this sample may be carry-over from other donors' samples. CDR3 coding DNA: TGTGCCAGCAGCCGGACAGCGGGATACACCGGGGAGCTGTTTTTT. As protein: CASSRTAGYTGELFF.